This TCR beta chain stems from a study of identical twins. Remarks on this clonotype: Its specificity is unknown. An end of the junction differs from the germline gene, which may be a read error.

Germline V gene sequence: CDR1 SGHTA, CDR2 FQGNSA. The CDR3 has 15 amino acids. TCRdb analysed the 5' RACE reads with MiXCR anew, one entry per CDR3 protein. The table lists 1.5 million to 2 million distinct CDR3 sequences, about 30% of them singletons. Study-level points and caveats: Out-of-frame beta sequences exhibited a weaker degree of excess twin sharing. Out-of-frame alpha sequences shared by twins were enriched for low generation probability. Abundant cord blood beta clonotypes carried fewer insertions; memory repertoires showed none.

V usage is TRBV7-2 and J usage is TRBJ1-6; 7 bases agree with TRBD1. Sequenced: cord blood. The sequence was obtained from a newborn girl in good health. DNA of the CDR3: TGTGCCAGCAGCTTAGGGGACAGTTTGAATTCACCCCCCCACTTT. This encodes CASSLGDSLNSPPHF.